The sequence of this T cell receptor beta chain was determined in a study of T cell changes during pregnancy in multiple sclerosis. Deletions cut 1 base from V and 7 bases from J, with 11 bases between. CDR1 is MGHRA, CDR2 YSYEKL, per germline. The length of the CDR3 is 14 residues. The repertoire was sequenced with immunoSEQ multiplex PCR; TCRdb's copy has only in-frame clones and lacks some. The sample gives 80,000 to 130,000 clones, almost 95% of which show up once; around 0.9% is in the top ten. Sequenced here: peripheral blood, sampled before pregnancy. This TCR derives from a female donor with multiple sclerosis, enrolled in a pregnancy study. J is TRBJ1-5 and V is TRBV4-1; no definite D call. The chain's CDR3 is CASSQVGTSQPQHF. The DNA for the CDR3 is TGCGCCAGCAGCCAAGTGGGCACTTCCCAGCCCCAGCATTTT.